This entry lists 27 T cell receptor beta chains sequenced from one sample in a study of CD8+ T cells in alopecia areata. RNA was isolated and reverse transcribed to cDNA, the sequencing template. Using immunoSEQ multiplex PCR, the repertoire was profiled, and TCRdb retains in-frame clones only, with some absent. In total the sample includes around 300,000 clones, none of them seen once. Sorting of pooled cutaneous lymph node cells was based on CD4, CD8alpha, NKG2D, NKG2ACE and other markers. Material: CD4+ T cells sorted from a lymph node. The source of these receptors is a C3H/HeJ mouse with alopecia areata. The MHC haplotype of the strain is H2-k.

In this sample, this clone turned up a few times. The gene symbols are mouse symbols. The CDR3: CASRTGGAETLYF. The DNA read from the CDR3 is TGTGCCAGCAGGACTGGGGGGGCAGAA. This chain uses TRBV19 with TRBJ2-3; 10 nucleotides agree with TRBD2. The read gets to within 4 residues of the CDR3 end, and the germline J gene fills in the rest. Germline-derived CDR1 and CDR2 are FNHDT and SITEND (reference sequence). Unmatched junction bases numbered 0, after V lost 5 bases and J lost 3 bases. This CDR3 comprises 13 residues.

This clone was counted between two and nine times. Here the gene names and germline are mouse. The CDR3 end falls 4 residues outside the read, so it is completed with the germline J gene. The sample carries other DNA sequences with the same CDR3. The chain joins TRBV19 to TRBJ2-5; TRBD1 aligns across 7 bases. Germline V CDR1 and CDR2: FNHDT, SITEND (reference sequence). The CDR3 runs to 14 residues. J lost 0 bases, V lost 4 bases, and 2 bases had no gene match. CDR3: CASSLQGNQDTQYF. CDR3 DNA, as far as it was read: TGTGCCAGCAGTCTACAGGGGAACCAAGAC.

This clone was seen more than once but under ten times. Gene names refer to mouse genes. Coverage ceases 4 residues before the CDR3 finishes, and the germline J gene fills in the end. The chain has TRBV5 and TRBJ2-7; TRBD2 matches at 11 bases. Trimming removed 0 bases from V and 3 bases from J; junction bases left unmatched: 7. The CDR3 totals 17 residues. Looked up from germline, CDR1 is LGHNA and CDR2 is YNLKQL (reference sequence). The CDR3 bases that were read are TGTGCCAGCAGCCAAGACCCCAGACTGGGGGGGATCTAT. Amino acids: CASSQDPRLGGIY. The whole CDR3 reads CASSQDPRLGGIYEQYF.

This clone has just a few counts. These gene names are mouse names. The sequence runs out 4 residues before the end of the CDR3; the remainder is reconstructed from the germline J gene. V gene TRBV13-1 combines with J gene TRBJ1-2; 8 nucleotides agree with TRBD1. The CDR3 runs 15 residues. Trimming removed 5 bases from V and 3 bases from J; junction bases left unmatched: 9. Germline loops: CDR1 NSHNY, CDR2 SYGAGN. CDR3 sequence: CASSLGQGAYSDYTF. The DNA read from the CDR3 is TGTGCCAGCAGCCTCGGACAGGGCGCTTACTCC.

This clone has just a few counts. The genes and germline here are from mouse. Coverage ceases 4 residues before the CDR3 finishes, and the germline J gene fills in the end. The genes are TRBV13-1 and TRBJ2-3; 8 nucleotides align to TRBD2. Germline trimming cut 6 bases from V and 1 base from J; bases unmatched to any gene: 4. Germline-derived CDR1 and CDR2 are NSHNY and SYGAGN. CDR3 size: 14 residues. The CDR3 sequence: CASTVTGGAETLYF. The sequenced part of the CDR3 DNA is TGTGCCAGCACGGTGACTGGGGGTGCAGAA.

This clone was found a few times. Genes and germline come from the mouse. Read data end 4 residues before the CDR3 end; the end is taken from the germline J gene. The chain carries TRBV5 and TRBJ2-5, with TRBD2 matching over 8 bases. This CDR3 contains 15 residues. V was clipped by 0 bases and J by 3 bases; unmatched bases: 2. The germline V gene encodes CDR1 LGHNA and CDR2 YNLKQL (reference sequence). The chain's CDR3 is CASSQDHWGQDTQYF. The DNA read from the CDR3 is TGTGCCAGCAGCCAAGATCACTGGGGGCAAGAC.

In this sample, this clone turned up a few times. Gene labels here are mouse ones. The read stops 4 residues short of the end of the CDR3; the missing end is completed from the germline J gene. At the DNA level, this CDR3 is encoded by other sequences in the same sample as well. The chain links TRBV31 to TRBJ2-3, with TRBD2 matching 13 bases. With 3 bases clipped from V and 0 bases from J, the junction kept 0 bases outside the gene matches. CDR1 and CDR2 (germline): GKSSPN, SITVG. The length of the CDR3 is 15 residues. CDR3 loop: CAWRGLGGSAETLYF. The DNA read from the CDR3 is TGTGCCTGGAGGGGACTGGGGGGGAGTGCAGAA.

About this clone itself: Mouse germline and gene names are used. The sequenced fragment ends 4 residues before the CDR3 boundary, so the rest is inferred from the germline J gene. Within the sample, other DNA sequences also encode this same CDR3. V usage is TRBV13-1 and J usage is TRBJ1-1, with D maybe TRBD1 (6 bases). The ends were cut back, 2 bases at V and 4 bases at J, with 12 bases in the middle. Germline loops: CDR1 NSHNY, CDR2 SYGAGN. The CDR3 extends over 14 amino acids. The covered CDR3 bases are TGTGCCAGCAGTGAAACAGGGAGAGGCACA. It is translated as CASSETGRGT. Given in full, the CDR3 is CASSETGRGTEVFF.

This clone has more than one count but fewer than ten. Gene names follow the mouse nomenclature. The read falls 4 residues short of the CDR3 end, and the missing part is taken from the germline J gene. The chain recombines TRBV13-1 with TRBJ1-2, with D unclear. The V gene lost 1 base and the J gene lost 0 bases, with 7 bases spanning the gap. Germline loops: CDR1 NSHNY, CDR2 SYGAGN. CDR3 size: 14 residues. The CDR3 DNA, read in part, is TGTGCCAGCAGTGATAACAAACCAAACTCC. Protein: CASSDNKPNS. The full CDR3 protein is CASSDNKPNSDYTF.

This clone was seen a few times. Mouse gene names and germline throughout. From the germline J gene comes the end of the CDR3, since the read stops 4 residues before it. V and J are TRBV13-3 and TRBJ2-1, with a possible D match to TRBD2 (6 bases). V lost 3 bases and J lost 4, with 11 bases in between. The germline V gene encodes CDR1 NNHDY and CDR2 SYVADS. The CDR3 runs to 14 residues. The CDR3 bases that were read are TGTGCCAGCAGTGGGGGACTTCCTTATGCT. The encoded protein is CASSGGLPYA. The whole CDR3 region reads CASSGGLPYAEQFF.

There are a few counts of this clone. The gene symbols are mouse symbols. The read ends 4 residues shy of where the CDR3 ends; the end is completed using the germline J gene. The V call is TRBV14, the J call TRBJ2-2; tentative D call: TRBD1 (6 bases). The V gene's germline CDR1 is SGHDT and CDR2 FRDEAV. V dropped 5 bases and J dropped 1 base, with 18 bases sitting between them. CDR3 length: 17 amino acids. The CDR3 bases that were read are TGTGCCAGCAGCTCTCCTTCGGGACAAATAAACACCGGG. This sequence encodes CASSSPSGQINTG. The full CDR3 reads CASSSPSGQINTGQLYF.

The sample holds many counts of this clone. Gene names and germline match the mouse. The CDR3 spells CTCSARGAGTGQLYF. The CDR3 DNA, read in part, is TGCACCTGCAGTGCGCGGGGGGCCGGGACCGGG. The V and J genes are TRBV1 and TRBJ2-2, with D possibly being TRBD2 (7 bases). Sequencing ends 4 residues short of the CDR3 end; the germline J gene provides the rest. Trimming left V 3 bases short and J 5 bases short, with 13 bases between. Germline-derived CDR1 and CDR2 are NSQYPW and LRSPGD (reference sequence). The CDR3 extends over 15 amino acids.

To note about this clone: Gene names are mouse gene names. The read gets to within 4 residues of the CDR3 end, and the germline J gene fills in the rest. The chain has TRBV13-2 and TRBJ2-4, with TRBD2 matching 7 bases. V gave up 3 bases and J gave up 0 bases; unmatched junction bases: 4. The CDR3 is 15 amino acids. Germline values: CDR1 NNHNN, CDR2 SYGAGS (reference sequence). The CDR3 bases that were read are TGTGCCAGCGGTGTTCCCTGGGGGAGTCAAAAC. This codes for CASGVPWGSQN. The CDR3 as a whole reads CASGVPWGSQNTLYF.

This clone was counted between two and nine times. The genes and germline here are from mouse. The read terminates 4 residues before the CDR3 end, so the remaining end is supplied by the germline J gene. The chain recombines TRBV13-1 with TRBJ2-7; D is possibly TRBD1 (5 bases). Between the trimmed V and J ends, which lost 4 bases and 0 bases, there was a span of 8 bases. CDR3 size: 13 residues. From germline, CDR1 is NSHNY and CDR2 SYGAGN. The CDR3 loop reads CASSWTSSYEQYF. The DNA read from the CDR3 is TGTGCCAGCAGTTGGACAAGCTCCTAT.

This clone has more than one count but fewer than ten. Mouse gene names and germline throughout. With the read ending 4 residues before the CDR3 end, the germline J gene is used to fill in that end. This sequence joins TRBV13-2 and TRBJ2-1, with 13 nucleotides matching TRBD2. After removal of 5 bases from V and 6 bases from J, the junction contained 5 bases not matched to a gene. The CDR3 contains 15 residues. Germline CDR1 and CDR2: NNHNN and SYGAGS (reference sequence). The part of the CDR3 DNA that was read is TGTGCCAGCGGGTGGACTGGGGGGGCTGGTGCT. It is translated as CASGWTGGAGA. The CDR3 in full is CASGWTGGAGAEQFF.

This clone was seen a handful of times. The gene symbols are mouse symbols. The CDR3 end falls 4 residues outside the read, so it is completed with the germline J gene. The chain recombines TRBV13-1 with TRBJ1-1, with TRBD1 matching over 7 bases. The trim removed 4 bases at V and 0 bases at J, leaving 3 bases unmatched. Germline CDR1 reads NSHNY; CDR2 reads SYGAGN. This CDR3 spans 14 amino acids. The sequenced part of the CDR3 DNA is TGTGCCAGCAGTCCTGACAGGGCAAACACA. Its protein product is CASSPDRANT. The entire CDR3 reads CASSPDRANTEVFF.

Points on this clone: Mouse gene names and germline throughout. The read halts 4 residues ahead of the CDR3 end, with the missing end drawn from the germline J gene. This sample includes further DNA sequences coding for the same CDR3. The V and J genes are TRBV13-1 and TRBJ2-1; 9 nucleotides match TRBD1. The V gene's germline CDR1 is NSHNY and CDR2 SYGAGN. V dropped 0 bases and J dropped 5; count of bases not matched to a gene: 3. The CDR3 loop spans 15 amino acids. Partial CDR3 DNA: TGTGCCAGCAGTGATGCTGGGACAGGGAATGCT. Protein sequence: CASSDAGTGNA. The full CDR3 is CASSDAGTGNAEQFF.

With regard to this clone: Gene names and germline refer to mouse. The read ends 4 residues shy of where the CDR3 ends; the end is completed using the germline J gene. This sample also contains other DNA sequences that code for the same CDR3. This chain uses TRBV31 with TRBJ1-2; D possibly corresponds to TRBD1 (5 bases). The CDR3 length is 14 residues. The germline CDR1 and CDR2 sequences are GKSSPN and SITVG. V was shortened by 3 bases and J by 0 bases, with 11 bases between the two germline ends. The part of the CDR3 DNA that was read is TGTGCCTGGAGCCCTCGGGGGGCAAACTCC. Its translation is CAWSPRGANS. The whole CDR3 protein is CAWSPRGANSDYTF.

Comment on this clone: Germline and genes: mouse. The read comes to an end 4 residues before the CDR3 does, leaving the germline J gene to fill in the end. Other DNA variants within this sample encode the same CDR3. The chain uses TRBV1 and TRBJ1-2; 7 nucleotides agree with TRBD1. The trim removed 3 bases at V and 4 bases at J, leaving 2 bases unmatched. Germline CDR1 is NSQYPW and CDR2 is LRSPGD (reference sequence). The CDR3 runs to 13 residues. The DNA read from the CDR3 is TGCACCTGCAGTGCGGGGGACAGCTCC. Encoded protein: CTCSAGDSS. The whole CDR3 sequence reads CTCSAGDSSDYTF.

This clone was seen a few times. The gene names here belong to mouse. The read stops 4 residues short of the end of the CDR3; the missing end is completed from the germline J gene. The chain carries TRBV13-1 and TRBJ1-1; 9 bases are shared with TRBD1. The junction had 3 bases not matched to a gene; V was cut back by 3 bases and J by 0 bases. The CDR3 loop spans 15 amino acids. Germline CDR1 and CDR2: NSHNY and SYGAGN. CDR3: CASSGRTGANTEVFF. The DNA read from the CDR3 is TGTGCCAGCAGTGGCCGGACAGGGGCAAACACA.

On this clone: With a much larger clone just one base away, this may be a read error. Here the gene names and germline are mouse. Partial CDR3 DNA: TGTGCCAGCAGTGATACACAAAACACA. Amino acids: CASSDTQNT. The full CDR3 sequence reads CASSDTQNTEVFF. The V call is TRBV13-3, the J call TRBJ1-1, with D unclear. Read coverage stops 4 residues before the CDR3 terminus; the germline J gene supplies the remainder. CDR3 length: 13 residues. CDR1 is NNHDY and CDR2 is SYVADS in the germline V gene. The V and J ends lost 1 base and 1 base respectively, with 5 bases between them.

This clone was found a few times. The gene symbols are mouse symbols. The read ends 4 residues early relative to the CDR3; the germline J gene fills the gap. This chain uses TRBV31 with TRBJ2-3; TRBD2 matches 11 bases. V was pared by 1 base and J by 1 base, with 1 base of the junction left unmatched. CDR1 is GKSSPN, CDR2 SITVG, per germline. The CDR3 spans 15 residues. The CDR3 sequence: CAWSQGLGGAETLYF. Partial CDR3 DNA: TGTGCCTGGAGTCAGGGACTGGGGGGTGCAGAA.

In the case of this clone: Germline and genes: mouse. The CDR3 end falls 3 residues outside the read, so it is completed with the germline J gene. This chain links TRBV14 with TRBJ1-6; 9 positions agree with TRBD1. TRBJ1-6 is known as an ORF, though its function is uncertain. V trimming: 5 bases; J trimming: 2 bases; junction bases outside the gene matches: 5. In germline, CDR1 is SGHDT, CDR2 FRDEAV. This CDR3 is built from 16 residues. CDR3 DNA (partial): TGTGCCAGCAGCATACAGGGGGCGACCTATAATTCGCCC. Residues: CASSIQGATYNSP. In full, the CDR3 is CASSIQGATYNSPLYF.

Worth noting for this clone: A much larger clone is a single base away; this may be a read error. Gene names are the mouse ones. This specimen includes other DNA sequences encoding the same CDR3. CDR3 loop: CASSRTGGYAEQFF. CDR3 DNA, as far as it was read: TGTGCCAGCAGTCGGACTGGGGGGTATGCT. The chain has TRBV19 and TRBJ2-1; TRBD2 aligns across 11 bases. Coverage ceases 4 residues before the CDR3 finishes, and the germline J gene fills in the end. This CDR3 contains 14 residues. V was clipped by 4 bases and J by 4 bases; unmatched bases: 1. Germline-derived CDR1 and CDR2 are FNHDT and SITEND (reference sequence).

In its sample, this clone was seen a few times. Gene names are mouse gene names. The CDR3 here is CASSLRDWGYAEQFF. Incomplete CDR3 DNA: TGTGCTAGCAGTCTCCGGGACTGGGGGTATGCT. The chain recombines TRBV17 with TRBJ2-1, with 11 bases that match TRBD2. The read is 4 residues too short to cover the CDR3 end, so that end is filled in from the germline J gene. Unmatched junction bases numbered 4, after V lost 5 bases and J lost 4 bases. Germline CDR1 reads MNHDT; CDR2 reads YYDKIL. CDR3 length: 15 residues.

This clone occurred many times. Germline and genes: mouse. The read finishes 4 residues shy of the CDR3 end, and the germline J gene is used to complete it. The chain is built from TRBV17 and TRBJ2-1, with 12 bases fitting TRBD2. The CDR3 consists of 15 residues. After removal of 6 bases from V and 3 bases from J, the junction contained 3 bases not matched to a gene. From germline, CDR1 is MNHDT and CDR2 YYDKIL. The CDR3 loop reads CASRGLGGLYAEQFF. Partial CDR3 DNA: TGTGCTAGCAGGGGACTGGGGGGCCTCTATGCT.

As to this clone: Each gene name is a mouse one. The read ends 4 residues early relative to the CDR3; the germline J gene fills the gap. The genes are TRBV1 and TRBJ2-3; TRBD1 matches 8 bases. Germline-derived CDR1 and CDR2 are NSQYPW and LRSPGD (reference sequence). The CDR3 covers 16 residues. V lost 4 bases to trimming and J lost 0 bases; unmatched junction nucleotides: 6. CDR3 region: CTCSVGQGTSAETLYF. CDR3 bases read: TGCACCTGCAGTGTAGGACAGGGAACTAGTGCAGAA.